This is a list of T cell receptor beta chains from one sample in a study of breast tumors, draining lymph nodes, adjacent tissues. TCRdb re-derived calls from the multiplex PCR reads in MiXCR, one entry per CDR3 protein. The sample contains nearly 200,000 distinct CDR3 sequences, approximately 33% of which appear only once. Sequenced: axillary lymph node tissue. The receptors derive from a female donor with breast cancer. Some clones in this sample may be carry-over from other donors' samples. The CDR3 runs from the conserved cysteine through the conserved F or W. A D gene is named only where the DNA matches it firmly. For some rows the clone size is stated as once, few or many, or as a class when expanded; others skip it.

clone_size: once
j_call: TRBJ1-4
d_call: -
v_call: TRBV7-9
cdr3_nt: TGCGCCAGCAGCTTAAATGCAGGGCCGAATGAAAAACTGGTTTTT
cdr3_aa: CASSLNAGPNEKLVF

clone_size: many
j_call: TRBJ2-1
d_call: -
v_call: TRBV3-1
cdr3_nt: TGTGCCAGCGGAGAATGGTTGGAGCAGTTCTTC
cdr3_aa: CASGEWLEQFF

clone_size: many
j_call: TRBJ2-7
d_call: TRBD1
v_call: TRBV11-2
cdr3_nt: TGTGCCAGCAGCTCCCACCCTGTGACAGGGGGCTCTTACGAGCAGTACTTC
cdr3_aa: CASSSHPVTGGSYEQYF

clone_size: many
j_call: TRBJ2-1
d_call: TRBD2
v_call: TRBV20-1
cdr3_nt: TGCAGGGCCACTAGCGGGACAAGCTCCTACAATGAGCAGTTCTTC
cdr3_aa: CRATSGTSSYNEQFF

clone_size: many
j_call: TRBJ2-5
d_call: -
v_call: TRBV6-2/TRBV6-3
cdr3_nt: TGTGCCAGCAGTTACGGCCTGGGGACCCAGTACTTC
cdr3_aa: CASSYGLGTQYF

clone_size: -
j_call: TRBJ1-5
d_call: -
v_call: TRBV7-2
cdr3_nt: -
cdr3_aa: CASSLRSFHEQYFGPAQHF

clone_size: many
j_call: TRBJ2-5
d_call: TRBD1
v_call: TRBV20-1
cdr3_nt: TGCAGTGCTAGAAACCCGGACAGGGGAGGAGAGACCCAGTACTTC
cdr3_aa: CSARNPDRGGETQYF

clone_size: once
j_call: TRBJ1-2
d_call: TRBD1
v_call: TRBV9
cdr3_nt: TGTGCCAGCAGCGTAGCGTCTACTCCCACAGGGGGCGCGGGCGGCTACACCTTC
cdr3_aa: CASSVASTPTGGAGGYTF

clone_size: many
j_call: TRBJ2-3
d_call: TRBD2
v_call: TRBV7-3
cdr3_nt: TGTGCCAGCAGCTTGGGACTAGCAGCAGGCACAGATACGCAGTATTTT
cdr3_aa: CASSLGLAAGTDTQYF

clone_size: many
j_call: TRBJ1-5
d_call: -
v_call: TRBV19
cdr3_nt: TGTGCCAGTAGTATAGGCAGGGGAGGAAATCAGCCCCAGCATTTT
cdr3_aa: CASSIGRGGNQPQHF